The sample holds a few counts of the clone carrying this T cell receptor (beta chain). Germline assignment: CDR1 SGHDT and CDR2 YYEEEE. Deletions cut 3 bases from V and 5 bases from J, with 12 bases between. This CDR3 comprises 13 residues. The data belong to a study of blood T cell repertoires in COVID-19. Study at large: Some COVID-19 samples were acute and others convalescent; all came from the United States, Italy and Spain. PBMCs, B-cell-depleted T cells, or T cells provided the cDNA or gDNA that made up the material.

Per the original data handling: Amplification of reference gene primers provided the estimated nucleated cell counts. The repertoire was sequenced with immunoSEQ multiplex PCR; TCRdb's copy has only in-frame clones and lacks some. That table supplies the V and J calls and clone size; D and trimming were determined from the DNA. This table has about 49,000 clones, roughly 82% appearing once. The sequencing sample was made of peripheral blood. The receptor was isolated from a woman in her fifties or sixties with acute or convalescent COVID-19. This chain connects TRBV5-6 to TRBJ2-7; D gene ambiguous. This chain's CDR3 is CASSYRRVHEQYF. Here the CDR3 DNA reads TGTGCCAGCAGCTACCGACGGGTTCACGAGCAGTACTTC.